One and the same sample provided the 2 T cell receptor beta chains below, sequenced in a study of T-cell memory formation after mild COVID-19. TCRdb re-derived calls from the 5' RACE reads in MiXCR, one entry per CDR3 protein. The sample yields about 50,000 distinct CDR3 sequences, approximately 7% seen once. Sequenced: PBMCs or a T cell subset sorted from them (not recorded which). The source is a man between 18 and 35 years old who had mild COVID-19 (a few samples of this study predate the infection). Cell type and time point are not known.

This clonotype has just a few counts. The genes are TRBV7-2 and TRBJ2-6; the D gene is possibly TRBD1 (5 bases). The CDR3 runs to 17 residues. Trimming removed 2 bases from V and 0 bases from J, with 11 bases in between. CDR1 and CDR2 from the germline V gene are SGHTA and FQGNSA. The CDR3 sequence is CASSLRGPASGANVLTF. The CDR3 DNA sequence: TGTGCCAGCAGCTTAAGGGGTCCAGCCTCTGGGGCCAACGTCCTGACTTTC.

The sample holds a few counts of this clonotype. The rearrangement joins TRBV20-1 to TRBJ2-5, with D tentatively TRBD2 (5 bases). CDR1 DFQATT and CDR2 SNEGSKA come from the germline V gene (reference sequence). The V gene lost 0 bases and the J gene lost 0 bases, with 11 bases spanning the gap. The CDR3 runs 15 residues. The CDR3 DNA reads TGCAGTGCTAGAGATCCTAGGCGGGACCAAGAGACCCAGTACTTC. It is translated as CSARDPRRDQETQYF.